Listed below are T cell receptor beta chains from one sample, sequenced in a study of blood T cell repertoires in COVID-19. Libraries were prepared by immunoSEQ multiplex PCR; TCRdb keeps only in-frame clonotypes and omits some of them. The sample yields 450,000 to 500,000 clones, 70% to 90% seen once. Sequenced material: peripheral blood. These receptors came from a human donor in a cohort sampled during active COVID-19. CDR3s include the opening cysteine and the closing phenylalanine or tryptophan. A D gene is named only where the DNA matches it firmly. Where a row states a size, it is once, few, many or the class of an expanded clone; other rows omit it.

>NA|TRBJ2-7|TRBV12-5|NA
TGTGCTTCCAAACCATCGGGGGTCGGCGAGCAGTACTTC
CASKPSGVGEQYF
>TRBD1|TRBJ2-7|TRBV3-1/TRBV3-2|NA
TGTGCCAGCAGCCAAGGGGACAGGTCGGGCGAGCAGTACTTC
CASSQGDRSGEQYF
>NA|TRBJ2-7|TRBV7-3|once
TGTGCCAGCAGCTCCCCCAACACCTACGAGCAGTACTTC
CASSSPNTYEQYF
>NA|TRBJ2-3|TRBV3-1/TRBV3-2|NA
TGTGCCAGCAGCCAAGAAGAGTTCGTCAGCGGTACCACAGATACGCAGTATTTT
CASSQEEFVSGTTDTQYF
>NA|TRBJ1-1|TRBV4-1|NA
TGCGCCAGCAGCCAAGATTCGCGGTTTATGAACACTGAAGCTTTCTTT
CASSQDSRFMNTEAFF
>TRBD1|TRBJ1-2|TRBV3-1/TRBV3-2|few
TGTGCCAGCAGCCAAGATAAGTCAGGGGGCGTATATGGCTACACCTTC
CASSQDKSGGVYGYTF
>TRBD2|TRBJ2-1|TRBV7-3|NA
TGTGCCAGCAGCCCGATAGCGGGAGGGCCCTACAATGAGCAGTTCTTC
CASSPIAGGPYNEQFF
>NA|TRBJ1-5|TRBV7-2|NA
TGTGCCAGCAGCTCCAGGGCTACCACCAATCAGCCCCAGCATTTT
CASSSRATTNQPQHF
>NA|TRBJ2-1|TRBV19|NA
TGTGCCAGTCCCCGGGACAGAAGATTGTGGGGACTAGATGAGCAGTTCTTC
CASPRDRRLWGLDEQFF
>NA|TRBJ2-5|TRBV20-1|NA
TGCAGTGCGGATAAGTCGGGAGTTGTACACTTC
CSADKSGVVHF
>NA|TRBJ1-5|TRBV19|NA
TGTGCCAGTAGTTTCCAGCGACAGTTCAATAGCAATCAGCCCCAGCATTTT
CASSFQRQFNSNQPQHF
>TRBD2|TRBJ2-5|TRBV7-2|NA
TGTGCCAGCAGCGCGTCCCTAGCGGGACGGTACTTC
CASSASLAGRYF
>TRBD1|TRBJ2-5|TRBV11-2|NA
TGTGCCAGCAGCTTAGAAGCCGGACAGGGGGCTTGGGAGACCCAGTACTTC
CASSLEAGQGAWETQYF
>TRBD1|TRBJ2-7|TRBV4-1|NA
TGCGCCAGCAGCCAAGTTGCCGGGACAGCATACGAGCAGTACTTC
CASSQVAGTAYEQYF
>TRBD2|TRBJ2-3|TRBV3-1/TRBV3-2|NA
TGTGCCAGCAGCCCGCCGGGCTTAGCGGGAGGGCCCGGAGATACGCAGTATTTT
CASSPPGLAGGPGDTQYF
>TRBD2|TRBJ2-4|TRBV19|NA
TGTGCCAGTAGGGAGACTAGCGGGATAAGCATTCAGTACTTC
CASRETSGISIQYF
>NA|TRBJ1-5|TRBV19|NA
TGTGCCAGTTTCGAACCAGGGTTGGGACATAGCAATCAGCCCCAGCATTTT
CASFEPGLGHSNQPQHF
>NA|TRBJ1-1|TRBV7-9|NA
TGTGCCAGCAGCCTCACAGGCCGGGCAGGTGATTGGAACACTGAAGCTTTCTTT
CASSLTGRAGDWNTEAFF
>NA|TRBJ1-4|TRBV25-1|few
TGTGCCAGCAGTGATTATGGGGCATCGGCTAATGAAAAACTGTTTTTT
CASSDYGASANEKLFF
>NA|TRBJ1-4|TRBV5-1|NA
TGCGCCAGCAGGGAAGGAGCGGGATCTGAAAAACTGTTTTTT
CASREGAGSEKLFF
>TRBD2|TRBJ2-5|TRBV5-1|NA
TGCGCCAGCAGCTTGGGGGCAATGACCTGGCGGGAGCAAGAGACCCAGTACTTC
CASSLGAMTWREQETQYF
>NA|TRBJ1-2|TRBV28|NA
TGTGCCAGCAGTTGGGCCGAGCATGGCTACACCTTC
CASSWAEHGYTF
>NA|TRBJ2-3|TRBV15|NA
TGTGCCACCAGGGCCACAGATACGCAGTATTTT
CATRATDTQYF
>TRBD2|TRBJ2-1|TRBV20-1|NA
TGCAGTGCTAGTATCCCCCTGGCGGGAGGTGGGTACAATGAGCAGTTCTTC
CSASIPLAGGGYNEQFF
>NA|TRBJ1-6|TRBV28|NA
TGTGCCAGCAGTTCAGTTTGGAGGTATAATTCACCCCTCCACTTT
CASSSVWRYNSPLHF
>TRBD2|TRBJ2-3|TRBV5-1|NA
TGCGCCAGCAGCCCGGGACTAGCGGAGCCTAGCACAGATACGCAGTATTTT
CASSPGLAEPSTDTQYF
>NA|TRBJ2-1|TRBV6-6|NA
TGTGCCAGCTCCCTAGAAAACTACAATGAGCAGTTCTTC
CASSLENYNEQFF